The 19 T cell receptor beta chains listed next were all sequenced from one sample in a study of blood T cells in healthy people across ages. Next came a second PCR, run for about 7 to 11 cycles, which used a sample-barcoded 5' primer along with a J-beta primer mix. TCRdb reprocessed the 5' RACE reads with MiXCR, giving one entry per CDR3 protein. There are around 820,000 distinct CDR3 sequences in the sample; approximately 25% occur only once, and 3% to 4% lies in the top ten. The same sample was also used in a study of T cells of mothers and their children.

The sequenced sample was blood. The receptors shown here come from a boy aged 10-17 years in good health.

The table lists this clonotype with a few counts. The rearrangement links TRBV7-2 to TRBJ1-4, with 9 bases identical to TRBD1. Germline CDR1 is SGHTA and CDR2 is FQGNSA. The V segment lost 4 bases and the J segment 7 bases; nucleotides outside the gene matches: 7. This CDR3 contains 15 residues. As DNA, the CDR3 is TGTGCCAGCAGCTCGGGACAGGGAGACGGTGAAAAACTGTTTTTT. Its translation: CASSSGQGDGEKLFF.

This clonotype was counted only a few times. J is TRBJ2-2 and V is TRBV3-1, with D hard to call. This CDR3 has 11 amino acids. Deletions cut 4 bases from V and 7 bases from J, with 4 bases between. Per germline, CDR1 LGHDT and CDR2 YNNKEL (reference sequence). CDR3 loop: CASSRNGELFF. CDR3 nucleotide sequence: TGTGCCAGCAGCCGTAACGGGGAGCTGTTTTTT.

The gene calls are TRBV4-3 and TRBJ2-1; a possible D gene is TRBD1 (5 bases). This CDR3 contains 16 residues. CDR1 is LGHNA and CDR2 is YSLEER in the germline V gene. Between the trimmed V and J ends, which lost 3 bases and 5 bases, there was a span of 17 bases. DNA of the CDR3: TGCGCCAGCAGCCACGCGGCCGGTAAAGGGGACAATGAGCAGTTCTTC. Its protein is CASSHAAGKGDNEQFF.

This CDR3 reads CASSSHRAGGFEKLFF. CDR3 nucleotides: TGTGCCAGCAGCTCCCATAGGGCAGGAGGCTTCGAAAAACTGTTTTTT. The chain combines TRBV7-2 with TRBJ1-4; no reliable D call. CDR3 length: 16 residues. Looked up from germline, CDR1 is SGHTA and CDR2 is FQGNSA. With 4 bases removed from V and 8 bases from J, the gap between germline ends came to 20 bases.

The genes are TRBV7-2 and TRBJ2-7; unclear D gene. This CDR3 comprises 16 residues. Looked up from germline, CDR1 is SGHTA and CDR2 is FQGNSA. Trimming took off 1 base at V and 4 bases at J, with 17 bases between the two ends. CDR3 in amino acids: CASSLGAGRRVYEQYF. CDR3 DNA: TGTGCCAGCAGCTTAGGGGCTGGTCGACGCGTTTACGAGCAGTACTTC.

The chain carries TRBV20-1 and TRBJ2-4, with D maybe TRBD1 (7 bases). Deletions cut 5 bases from V and 7 bases from J, with 12 bases between. The CDR3 is 12 residues long. Germline lookup yields CDR1 DFQATT and CDR2 SNEGSKA (reference sequence). CDR3 in DNA: TGCAGTGCTGACAGGGCGGGGAACATTCAGTACTTC. Its translation is CSADRAGNIQYF.

The sample holds a few counts of this clonotype. The chain links TRBV28 to TRBJ1-4, with 7 positions matching TRBD1. The CDR3 sequence is 17 residues long. Looked up from germline, CDR1 is MDHEN and CDR2 is SYDVKM. The V and J ends lost 2 bases and 3 bases, in that order; junction bases with no gene match: 9. CDR3 DNA: TGTGCCAGCAGTTTACCCCTGACAGGGAGTTCTAATGAAAAACTGTTTTTT. It codes for CASSLPLTGSSNEKLFF.

V is TRBV20-1 and J is TRBJ2-5, with D possibly TRBD1 on 5 matching bases. The closer fit of TRBJ2-7 to the DNA end suggests the J call may be wrong. The CDR3 covers 14 residues. Germline CDR1 is DFQATT and CDR2 is SNEGSKA (reference sequence). The CDR3 reads CSARSSMGHYEQYF. CDR3 DNA: TGCAGTGCTAGGTCGTCAATGGGGCACTACGAGCAGTACTTC.

The chain is built from TRBV20-1 and TRBJ2-5; D may correspond to TRBD1 or TRBD2 (6 bases each). Germline V gives CDR1 DFQATT, CDR2 SNEGSKA (reference sequence). CDR3 size: 19 residues. The ends were cut back, 0 bases at V and 0 bases at J, with 23 bases in the middle. The CDR3 DNA reads TGCAGTGCTAGAGAGCTACCCGAGGGGGGAAAAACGTACCAAGAGACCCAGTACTTC. Amino acid sequence: CSARELPEGGKTYQETQYF.

The J gene is TRBJ2-1, the V gene TRBV11-2; no definite D call. Trimming shortened V by 1 base and J by 12 bases, and 16 bases separated the two germline ends. The germline gives CDR1 SGHAT, CDR2 FQNNGV. The CDR3 has 14 residues. The CDR3 loop is CASSLVGGEAWQFF. The CDR3 DNA reads as TGTGCCAGCAGCTTAGTAGGCGGCGAGGCGTGGCAGTTCTTC.

Only a few counts were recorded for this clonotype. J is TRBJ2-6 and V is TRBV5-1; 9 positions agree with TRBD1. V was pared by 8 bases and J by 3 bases, with 9 bases of the junction left unmatched. Germline V CDR1 and CDR2: SGHRS, YFSETQ. There are 16 residues in the CDR3. CDR3 in DNA: TGCGCCAGTTCTACAGGGGGCGCGGGTGGGGCCAACGTCCTGACTTTC. Protein product: CASSTGGAGGANVLTF. The full variable domain, in which reference TRBV5-1 and TRBJ2-6 provide the parts outside the CDR3, is KAGVTQTPRYLIKTRGQQVTLSCSPISGHRSVSWYQQTPGQGLQFLFEYFSETQRNKGNFPGRFSGRQFSNSRSEMNVSTLELGDSALYLCASSTGGAGGANVLTFGAGSRLTVL.

The chain is built from TRBV7-9 and TRBJ2-5; either TRBD1 or TRBD2 may supply D (5 bases each). The assigned J gene may be wrong: the sequence end matches TRBJ2-7 better. The CDR3 runs 15 residues. CDR1 is SEHNR, CDR2 FQNEAQ, per germline (reference sequence). The CDR3 DNA follows: TGTGCCAGCAGCCCCCGGGACGGGCCCTCTTACGAGCAGTACTTC. It codes for CASSPRDGPSYEQYF.

This clonotype has only a few counts. This sequence joins TRBV5-1 and TRBJ2-4; 10 bases are shared with TRBD1. Looked up from germline, CDR1 is SGHRS and CDR2 is YFSETQ. The CDR3 is 15 amino acids. The trim removed 5 bases at V and 9 bases at J, leaving 11 bases unmatched. The DNA of the CDR3 is TGCGCCAGCAGTCGAGGGACAGGGGATTCGGGCATTCAGTACTTC. Translation: CASSRGTGDSGIQYF.

The chain links TRBV28 to TRBJ1-4; possibly TRBD1 for D (5 bases). The germline V gene encodes CDR1 MDHEN and CDR2 SYDVKM. V was pared by 7 bases and J by 5 bases, with 17 bases between. There are 15 residues in the CDR3. Here the CDR3 reads CASTPAGPLNEKLFF. CDR3 coding DNA: TGTGCCAGCACCCCGGCGGGGCCCTTAAATGAAAAACTGTTTTTT.

This chain joins TRBV6-6 and TRBJ2-5; tentatively, D is TRBD1 (5 bases). The CDR3 has 14 amino acids. The germline V gene has CDR1 MNHNY and CDR2 SVGAGI (reference sequence). Trimming pared 7 bases from V and 4 bases from J, leaving 16 bases between. The CDR3 bases are TGTGCCAGCATAGGGGCCCCAAGGGGAGAGACCCAGTACTTC. Amino acid sequence: CASIGAPRGETQYF.

Only a few counts were recorded for this clonotype. The J gene is TRBJ2-3, the V gene TRBV5-1, with 7 bases fitting TRBD2. V was clipped by 2 bases and J by 1 base; unmatched bases: 16. CDR1 is SGHRS, CDR2 YFSETQ, per germline. The CDR3 length is 19 residues. CDR3 DNA sequence: TGCGCCAGCAGCTTCCGGCCAGCGGGGAACCAGGGAGGCACAGATACGCAGTATTTT. Protein product: CASSFRPAGNQGGTDTQYF.

This clonotype came up a few times. V usage is TRBV6-5 and J usage is TRBJ1-5, with 7 bases fitting TRBD1. The CDR3 is 14 residues long. Germline CDR1 reads MNHEY; CDR2 reads SVGAGI. The junction had 7 bases not matched to a gene; V was cut back by 11 bases and J by 0 bases. CDR3 coding DNA: TGTGCCCGAGGGGACAGACCTAGCAATCAGCCCCAGCATTTT. It specifies CARGDRPSNQPQHF.

This clonotype showed up just a few times. The chain joins TRBV29-1 to TRBJ2-1; D unresolved. Looked up from germline, CDR1 is SQVTM and CDR2 is ANQGSEA. V was cut by 7 bases and J by 0 bases, with 13 bases left in between. The CDR3 runs to 14 residues. The DNA for the CDR3 is TGCAGCGCTGATCACCCGAGCTCCTACAATGAGCAGTTCTTC. Its translation: CSADHPSSYNEQFF.

The V and J genes are TRBV7-2 and TRBJ1-6; TRBD1 matches 7 bases. Trimming cost V 5 bases and J 5 bases; bases outside gene matches: 9. The CDR3 extends over 16 amino acids. Germline assignment: CDR1 SGHTA and CDR2 FQGNSA. The CDR3 loop reads CASSAVVGTDNSPLHF. CDR3 DNA: TGTGCCAGCAGCGCCGTAGTGGGGACAGATAATTCACCCCTCCACTTT.